Presented here are 8 T cell receptor beta chains from one specimen sequenced in a study of T cell responses to AZD1222 COVID-19 vaccine. Repertoires were generated with immunoSEQ multiplex PCR, while TCRdb's copy carries only in-frame clones and drops some. The table includes 90,000 to 100,000 clones, around nine tenths detected once. The specimen was peripheral blood, collected 28 days after the second AZD1222 dose. These receptors all come from an adult who received the AZD1222 COVID-19 vaccine.

The V gene is TRBV7-8, the J gene TRBJ1-5; D gene ambiguous. The CDR3 length is 15 residues. The germline V gene encodes CDR1 SGHVS and CDR2 FQNEAQ. Trimming left V 1 base short and J 2 bases short, with 9 bases between. CDR3: CASSLGAGGNQPQHF. In nucleotides, the CDR3 is TGTGCCAGCAGCTTAGGGGCAGGAGGCAATCAGCCCCAGCATTTT.

In DNA form, the CDR3 reads TGTGCCAGCAGCGTATCGACAGTACCATATGGCTACACCTTC. Translation: CASSVSTVPYGYTF. The chain links TRBV9 to TRBJ1-2; maybe TRBD1 (5 bases). V lost 1 base, J lost 5 bases, and 12 bases lay in between. The CDR3 runs to 14 residues. Per the germline V gene, CDR1 is SGDLS and CDR2 is YYNGEE.

The chain links TRBV12-3 or TRBV12-4 to TRBJ2-1; 7 nucleotides line up with TRBD2. Trimming took 6 bases from V and 8 from J; bases not matched to a gene: 7. The CDR3 totals 13 residues. The CDR3 loop reads CASRPGTTHEQFF. CDR3 nucleotides: TGTGCCAGCAGGCCTGGGACTACCCATGAGCAGTTCTTC.

The chain has TRBV19 and TRBJ1-5; no clear D gene. The CDR3 is made up of 13 amino acids. Per germline, CDR1 LNHDA and CDR2 SQIVND (reference sequence). Trimming stripped 0 bases from V and 7 bases from J, with 7 bases between. The CDR3 is CASSIDRTQPQHF. The CDR3 region has the DNA TGTGCCAGTAGTATAGATCGAACCCAGCCCCAGCATTTT.

V gene TRBV19 combines with J gene TRBJ2-1, with D unclear. This CDR3 has 14 residues. V lost 4 bases and J 0 bases, leaving 7 bases between the germline ends. Germline CDR1 is LNHDA and CDR2 is SQIVND (reference sequence). This chain's CDR3 is CASSKTASYNEQFF. CDR3 in DNA: TGTGCCAGTAGTAAGACGGCCTCCTACAATGAGCAGTTCTTC.

The genes are TRBV19 and TRBJ2-7; no reliable D call. The CDR3 totals 12 residues. V lost 1 base and J 7 bases, leaving 8 bases between the germline ends. Germline CDR1 and CDR2: LNHDA and SQIVND (reference sequence). In DNA, the CDR3 is TGTGCCAGTAGTATAGGACATAATGAGCAGTACTTC. Protein: CASSIGHNEQYF. The full variable domain, its missing parts supplied by reference TRBV19 and TRBJ2-7, is DGGITQSPKYLFRKEGQNVTLSCEQNLNHDAMYWYRQDPGQGLRLIYYSQIVNDFQKGDIAEGYSVSREKKESFPLTVTSAQKNPTAFYLCASSIGHNEQYFGPGTRLTVT.

The chain recombines TRBV5-4 with TRBJ2-7; TRBD2 matches at 11 bases. Germline V gene data show CDR1 as SGHNT and CDR2 as YYREEE (reference sequence). J was trimmed by 4 bases and V by 3 bases; bases with no gene match: 6. The CDR3 spans 15 residues. CDR3 coding DNA: TGTGCCAGCAGCTCGGGACTAGCGGTAGGGTACGAGCAGTACTTC. Translating it yields CASSSGLAVGYEQYF.

The gene calls are TRBV7-2 and TRBJ2-7; D gene unclear. The germline gives CDR1 SGHTA, CDR2 FQGNSA. The CDR3 totals 15 residues. The ends were cut back, 1 base at V and 7 bases at J, with 17 bases in the middle. The DNA of the CDR3 is TGTGCCAGCAGCTTAGATTTCCGACCTCTGGGTGAGCAGTACTTC. Its protein is CASSLDFRPLGEQYF.